Listed below are T cell receptor beta chains from one sample, sequenced in a study of brain T cells in children with intractable seizures. Produced via immunoSEQ multiplex PCR; TCRdb's table is partial and in-frame only. The table has approximately 60,000 clones, around 95% seen once; the top ten hold roughly 0.38%. The sequencing here drew on peripheral blood, taken at surgery. These receptor sequences come from a boy under three years old with focal cortical dysplasia and intractable seizures. Each CDR3 is given with its conserved first and last residue. A D gene is named only where the DNA matches it firmly. Where a row states a size, it is once, few, many or the class of an expanded clone; other rows omit it.

j_call: TRBJ1-4; clone_size: -; v_call: TRBV27; d_call: -; cdr3_aa: CASSLSPWGNEKLFF; cdr3_nt: TGTGCCAGCAGTTTGAGCCCTTGGGGAAATGAAAAACTGTTTTTT
j_call: TRBJ1-1; clone_size: -; v_call: TRBV10-3; d_call: -; cdr3_aa: CAARSGNTEAFF; cdr3_nt: TGTGCCGCCCGTTCTGGGAACACTGAAGCTTTCTTT
j_call: TRBJ1-3; clone_size: -; v_call: TRBV19; d_call: -; cdr3_aa: CATPGQVSGNTIYF; cdr3_nt: TGTGCCACCCCGGGACAAGTCTCTGGAAACACCATATATTTT
j_call: TRBJ1-1; clone_size: -; v_call: TRBV2; d_call: -; cdr3_aa: CASSEGGTEAFF; cdr3_nt: TGTGCCAGCAGTGAAGGGGGGACTGAAGCTTTCTTT
j_call: TRBJ1-5; clone_size: -; v_call: TRBV24-1; d_call: TRBD1; cdr3_aa: CATSTGDYQPQHF; cdr3_nt: TGTGCCACCAGTACAGGGGATTATCAGCCCCAGCATTTT
j_call: TRBJ1-1; clone_size: -; v_call: TRBV18; d_call: TRBD1; cdr3_aa: CASSPYWGQGSTEAFF; cdr3_nt: TGTGCCAGCTCACCATATTGGGGACAGGGTTCGACTGAAGCTTTCTTT
j_call: TRBJ2-7; clone_size: -; v_call: TRBV5-1; d_call: TRBD2; cdr3_aa: CASSLGAGGPYEQYF; cdr3_nt: TGCGCCAGCAGCTTGGGTGCGGGGGGGCCCTACGAGCAGTACTTC
j_call: TRBJ2-3; clone_size: -; v_call: TRBV2; d_call: -; cdr3_aa: CASSEATAIHFTDTQYF; cdr3_nt: TGTGCCAGCAGTGAGGCGACAGCCATCCATTTCACAGATACGCAGTATTTT
j_call: TRBJ1-6; clone_size: -; v_call: TRBV7-2; d_call: -; cdr3_aa: CASSLEGALSPLHF; cdr3_nt: TGTGCCAGCAGCTTAGAAGGAGCTCTCTCACCCCTCCACTTT
j_call: TRBJ1-5; clone_size: once; v_call: TRBV2; d_call: -; cdr3_aa: CASSLQGSNQPQHF; cdr3_nt: TGTGCCAGCAGTCTACAGGGTAGCAATCAGCCCCAGCATTTT
j_call: TRBJ2-5; clone_size: -; v_call: TRBV15; d_call: -; cdr3_aa: CATSRDVVQETQYF; cdr3_nt: TGTGCCACCAGCAGAGACGTAGTCCAAGAGACCCAGTACTTC
j_call: TRBJ2-1; clone_size: -; v_call: TRBV7-2; d_call: TRBD2; cdr3_aa: CASSSGAGGPHNEQFF; cdr3_nt: TGTGCCAGCAGCTCAGGCGCGGGGGGACCACACAATGAGCAGTTCTTC
j_call: TRBJ2-3; clone_size: -; v_call: TRBV5-1; d_call: TRBD2; cdr3_aa: CASSEEVAGSTDTQYF; cdr3_nt: TGCGCCAGCAGCGAGGAGGTAGCGGGTAGCACAGATACGCAGTATTTT
j_call: TRBJ2-7; clone_size: once; v_call: TRBV5-6; d_call: -; cdr3_aa: CASSLSVGQQIYEQYF; cdr3_nt: TGTGCCAGCAGCTTGTCCGTCGGCCAACAGATATACGAGCAGTACTTC
j_call: TRBJ1-4; clone_size: -; v_call: TRBV5-1; d_call: -; cdr3_aa: CASSVTARATNEKLFF; cdr3_nt: TGCGCCAGCAGCGTCACAGCAAGGGCAACTAATGAAAAACTGTTTTTT
j_call: TRBJ2-2; clone_size: -; v_call: TRBV10-3; d_call: TRBD1; cdr3_aa: CAISESGQGAPTGELFF; cdr3_nt: TGTGCCATCAGCGAGAGTGGACAGGGGGCGCCCACCGGGGAGCTGTTTTTT
j_call: TRBJ1-1; clone_size: -; v_call: TRBV10-3; d_call: -; cdr3_aa: CAISEKGTTEAFF; cdr3_nt: TGTGCCATCAGTGAGAAGGGAACGACTGAAGCTTTCTTT
j_call: TRBJ2-5; clone_size: -; v_call: TRBV5-1; d_call: TRBD2; cdr3_aa: CASRRTSGGSRQETQYF; cdr3_nt: TGCGCCAGCAGGAGGACTAGCGGGGGGTCCCGACAAGAGACCCAGTACTTC
j_call: TRBJ2-1; clone_size: -; v_call: TRBV4-2; d_call: TRBD2; cdr3_aa: CASSQEGLAGGSGNEQFF; cdr3_nt: TGTGCCAGCAGCCAAGAGGGACTAGCGGGGGGGTCGGGCAATGAGCAGTTCTTC
j_call: TRBJ2-5; clone_size: -; v_call: TRBV7-3; d_call: -; cdr3_aa: CASSPGTHQQETQYF; cdr3_nt: TGTGCCAGCAGCCCGGGGACTCATCAACAAGAGACCCAGTACTTC
j_call: TRBJ1-6; clone_size: -; v_call: TRBV7-6; d_call: -; cdr3_aa: CVSSLTPRNSYNSPLHF; cdr3_nt: TGTGTCAGCAGCTTAACCCCCCGGAACTCCTATAATTCACCCCTCCACTTT
j_call: TRBJ1-6; clone_size: -; v_call: TRBV10-3; d_call: -; cdr3_aa: CAIRRWTARSYNSPLHF; cdr3_nt: TGTGCCATCAGGAGGTGGACTGCCCGCTCCTATAATTCACCCCTCCACTTT
j_call: TRBJ2-5; clone_size: -; v_call: TRBV6-2/TRBV6-3; d_call: TRBD2; cdr3_aa: CASSYDREGEETQYF; cdr3_nt: TGTGCCAGCAGTTATGACCGGGAGGGGGAAGAGACCCAGTACTTC
j_call: TRBJ1-5; clone_size: -; v_call: TRBV24-1; d_call: -; cdr3_aa: CATSDRRWQPQHF; cdr3_nt: TGTGCCACCAGTGATCGAAGGTGGCAGCCCCAGCATTTT
j_call: TRBJ2-1; clone_size: -; v_call: TRBV2; d_call: TRBD1; cdr3_aa: CASSMDREKEQFF; cdr3_nt: TGTGCCAGCAGTATGGACAGGGAAAAAGAGCAGTTCTTC
j_call: TRBJ1-1; clone_size: -; v_call: TRBV9; d_call: TRBD1; cdr3_aa: CASSVGWTGGTEAFF; cdr3_nt: TGTGCCAGCAGCGTAGGGTGGACAGGGGGCACTGAAGCTTTCTTT
j_call: TRBJ2-1; clone_size: -; v_call: TRBV4-2; d_call: TRBD1; cdr3_aa: CASSQDLRGQERFF; cdr3_nt: TGTGCCAGCAGCCAAGACCTAAGGGGACAGGAGAGGTTCTTC
j_call: TRBJ2-7; clone_size: -; v_call: TRBV27; d_call: TRBD1; cdr3_aa: CASSLGTGLSYEQYF; cdr3_nt: TGTGCCAGCAGTTTAGGGACAGGGTTATCCTACGAGCAGTACTTC
j_call: TRBJ1-1; clone_size: -; v_call: TRBV28; d_call: -; cdr3_aa: CASSLSGALNEAFF; cdr3_nt: TGTGCCAGCAGTTTATCGGGGGCACTCAATGAAGCTTTCTTT
j_call: TRBJ1-3; clone_size: once; v_call: TRBV15; d_call: -; cdr3_aa: CATTQGFAGNTIYF; cdr3_nt: TGTGCCACCACTCAGGGGTTTGCTGGAAACACCATATATTTT
j_call: TRBJ2-3; clone_size: -; v_call: TRBV5-1; d_call: -; cdr3_aa: CASSLQGSRTDTQYF; cdr3_nt: TGCGCCAGCAGCTTACAGGGCAGTCGCACAGATACGCAGTATTTT
j_call: TRBJ2-5; clone_size: -; v_call: TRBV11-3; d_call: TRBD1; cdr3_aa: CASSLGAGGDETQYF; cdr3_nt: TGTGCCAGCAGCTTAGGGGCAGGGGGCGATGAGACCCAGTACTTC
j_call: TRBJ2-2; clone_size: -; v_call: TRBV19; d_call: -; cdr3_aa: CALQEDTGELFF; cdr3_nt: TGTGCCTTGCAGGAGGACACCGGGGAGCTGTTTTTT
j_call: TRBJ1-5; clone_size: -; v_call: TRBV7-3; d_call: -; cdr3_aa: CASSLNGDSNQPQHF; cdr3_nt: TGTGCCAGCAGCTTAAATGGGGATAGCAATCAGCCCCAGCATTTT
j_call: TRBJ1-1; clone_size: -; v_call: TRBV2; d_call: TRBD1; cdr3_aa: CASRPGGTEAFF; cdr3_nt: TGTGCCAGCAGGCCAGGGGGCACTGAAGCTTTCTTT